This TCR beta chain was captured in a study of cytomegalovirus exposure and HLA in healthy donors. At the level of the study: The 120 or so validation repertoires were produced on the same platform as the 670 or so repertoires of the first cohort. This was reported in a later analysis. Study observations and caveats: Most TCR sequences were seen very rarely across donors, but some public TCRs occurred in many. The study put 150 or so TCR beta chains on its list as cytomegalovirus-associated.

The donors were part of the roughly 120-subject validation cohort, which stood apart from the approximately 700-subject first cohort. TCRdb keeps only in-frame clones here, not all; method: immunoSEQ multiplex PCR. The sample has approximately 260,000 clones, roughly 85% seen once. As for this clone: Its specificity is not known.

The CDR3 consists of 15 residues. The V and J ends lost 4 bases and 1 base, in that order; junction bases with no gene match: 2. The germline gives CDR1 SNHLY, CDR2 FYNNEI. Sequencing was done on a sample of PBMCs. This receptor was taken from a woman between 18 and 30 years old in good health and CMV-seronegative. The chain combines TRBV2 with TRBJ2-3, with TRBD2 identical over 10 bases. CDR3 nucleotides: TGTGCCAGCAGTGGCACTAGCGGGGGCACAGATACGCAGTATTTT. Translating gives CASSGTSGGTDTQYF.